Listed below are T cell receptor beta chains from one sample, sequenced in a study of cytomegalovirus exposure and HLA in healthy donors. This table comes from immunoSEQ multiplex PCR, and its TCRdb copy is limited to in-frame clones, with some not included. The data hold approximately 88,000 clones, with around 74% observed a single time. The sample taken for sequencing was PBMCs. The receptors shown here come from a man aged 50-59 years in good health and CMV-seropositive. CDR3s include the opening cysteine and the closing phenylalanine or tryptophan. Each record gives: J gene, CDR3 length, V gene, CDR3 protein.

TRBJ2-2	16	TRBV4-3	CASSPTSGGDTGELFF
TRBJ2-7	13	TRBV5-1	CASSLDSTYEQYF
TRBJ1-1	14	TRBV11-2	CASSFVGGNTEAFF
TRBJ1-2	14	TRBV27	CASKGMGLDYGYTF
TRBJ2-7	14	TRBV7-2	CASSETGGGYEQYF
TRBJ1-4	15	TRBV25-1	CASSAPGQLNEKLFF
TRBJ2-4	20	TRBV18	CASSPTSGLAGVLAKNIQYF
TRBJ2-7	13	TRBV11-2	CASSWTGVGEQYF
TRBJ2-7	13	TRBV7-2	CASSRQGSYEQYF
TRBJ1-5	12	TRBV7-8	CASSQGGQPQNF
TRBJ2-5	16	TRBV21-1	CASSRRGRGGEETQYF
TRBJ2-2	16	TRBV19	CASSIKAGGGTGELFF
TRBJ1-3	15	TRBV18	CASSPISDSGNTIYF
TRBJ2-7	15	TRBV4-2	CASSQLADPPYEQYF
TRBJ1-6	14	TRBV14	CASSLRGGNSPLHF
TRBJ2-7	15	TRBV18	CASSPQGAPYNEQYF
TRBJ2-5	16	TRBV9	CASSVGAGGQGETQYF
TRBJ2-1	13	TRBV15	CATSRDQDNEQFF
TRBJ2-3	15	TRBV9	CASSVDRGGSDTQYF
TRBJ2-1	15	TRBV10-2	CASSDEGSPYNEQFF
TRBJ1-1	15	TRBV5-1	CASSAGQGTNTEAFF
TRBJ1-2	14	TRBV4-3	CASSQLDRGYGYTF
TRBJ2-7	13	TRBV13	CASSLRRSYEQYF
TRBJ2-5	13	TRBV5-4	CASSWRGGETQYF
TRBJ1-2	14	TRBV6-5	CASRDRGVNYGYTF
TRBJ2-3	15	TRBV9	CASSNSGLYTDTQYF
TRBJ2-7	24	TRBV21-1	CASSKGETGPDRFLLGMNSYEQYF
TRBJ1-1	15	TRBV27	CASSYPGQGATEAFF
TRBJ2-3	15	TRBV7-9	CASSLSTSGGDTQYF
TRBJ2-4	14	TRBV18	CASLPALAKNIQYF
TRBJ1-2	15	TRBV5-1	CASSTGTGGPYGYTF
TRBJ2-7	14	TRBV29-1	CSVASGTGKNEQYF
TRBJ1-1	18	TRBV25-1	CASSEYPSRTGGNTEAFF
TRBJ1-1	14	TRBV7-6	CASSLSTQNTEAFF
TRBJ1-1	12	TRBV14	CASSPTGYEAFF
TRBJ2-5	15	TRBV30	CAWSWQGDNQETQYF
TRBJ2-5	13	TRBV5-6	CASSPSVLETQYF
TRBJ2-1	13	TRBV2	CASTGVDGNEQFF
TRBJ1-2	13	TRBV28	CASSPRDTYGYTF
TRBJ1-2	12	TRBV30	CAWSGANYGYTF
TRBJ1-2	12	TRBV5-8	CASSLDGYGYPF
TRBJ1-4	18	TRBV30	CAWGDRGSSPPHNEKLFF
TRBJ2-1	15	TRBV10-3	CAIASGGAAYNEQFF
TRBJ2-5	14	TRBV9	CASSVWGEGETQYF
TRBJ1-5	12	TRBV7-9	CATSPGDQPQNF
TRBJ1-6	14	TRBV14	CASSLEASSSPLHF
TRBJ1-2	15	TRBV4-3	CASSPSDRAFYGYTF
TRBJ1-1	15	TRBV5-1	CASNLQEGLGTEAFF
TRBJ2-1	15	TRBV7-7	CASSPSGGEYNEQFF
TRBJ1-5	14	TRBV6-1	CASSETGVRQPQHF
TRBJ2-7	13	TRBV27	CASSSGLAYEQYF
TRBJ2-3	14	TRBV4-3	CASSRAGSTDTQYF
TRBJ1-1	11	TRBV21-1	CASSPSTEAFF